This T cell receptor (beta chain) originates from a study of shared clonotypes between healthy human individuals. Study-level findings and limits: Sharing across four donors was highest in naive CD4 (around 5%) and lowest in memory CD8 (roughly 0.4%).

Naivety among CD8 cells was defined by CD45RO negativity and positive CCR7 selection, thereby excluding terminally differentiated effector memory CD45RA+ cells. Details on this clone: What it recognizes is unknown. Other nucleotide sequences from this sample produce the same CDR3.

Per sorted-subset replicate PCR, input was around 200 ng DNA, representing roughly 30,000 T cell genomes. Generated by immunoSEQ multiplex PCR, the TCRdb table keeps only in-frame clones and is missing some. The sample includes about 1,800,000 clones, about 95% seen only once; the top ten take roughly 1.2%. V was cut by 3 bases and J by 4 bases, with 12 bases left in between. Germline lookup yields CDR1 MNHEY and CDR2 SMNVEV (reference sequence). The CDR3 is made up of 15 amino acids. This rearrangement joins TRBV27 to TRBJ2-2; D is possibly TRBD2 (5 bases). The sequence came from a man aged 18 to 29 in good health. Sequencing was done on a sample of naive CD8+ T cells sorted from blood. The CDR3 reads CASSLAGEGTGELFF. CDR3 DNA: TGTGCCAGCAGTTTGGCGGGCGAGGGCACCGGGGAGCTGTTTTTT.